This passage covers 24 T cell receptor beta chains from one sample sequenced in a study of PD-1 blockade in mismatch repair-deficient tumors. Produced via immunoSEQ multiplex PCR; TCRdb's table is partial and in-frame only. In the table there are some 130,000 clones, almost 90% of which are singletons. The material was peripheral blood, obtained almost 74 weeks after starting pembrolizumab. These TCRs come from an adult with mismatch repair-deficient cancer.

The J gene is TRBJ2-2, the V gene TRBV28, with 8 bases that match TRBD2. The CDR3 is 17 residues long. Trimming cost V 2 bases and J 5 bases; bases outside gene matches: 10. The germline V gene encodes CDR1 MDHEN and CDR2 SYDVKM. The CDR3 sequence is CASSLDLAGASTGELFF. DNA of the CDR3: TGTGCCAGCAGTTTAGATCTAGCGGGCGCCTCGACCGGGGAGCTGTTTTTT.

The chain joins TRBV10-3 to TRBJ2-7; tentative D call: TRBD2 (5 bases). The germline V gene encodes CDR1 ENHRY and CDR2 SYGVKD. Deletions cut 8 bases from V and 2 bases from J, with 16 bases between. The CDR3 loop spans 14 amino acids. The CDR3 spells CAIGAGKSAYEQYF. CDR3 bases: TGTGCCATCGGTGCGGGTAAGAGCGCCTACGAGCAGTACTTC.

This clone was seen only a few times. The chain uses TRBV19 and TRBJ1-1, with D hard to call. Germline values: CDR1 LNHDA, CDR2 SQIVND (reference sequence). This CDR3 has 14 amino acids. Trimming cost V 1 base and J 1 base, with 7 bases left between them. CDR3 sequence: CASSIAGPNTEAFF. Written as DNA, the CDR3 is TGTGCCAGTAGTATAGCAGGACCGAACACTGAAGCTTTCTTT. Based on the CDR3 plus reference TRBV19 and TRBJ1-1, the full variable domain is DGGITQSPKYLFRKEGQNVTLSCEQNLNHDAMYWYRQDPGQGLRLIYYSQIVNDFQKGDIAEGYSVSREKKESFPLTVTSAQKNPTAFYLCASSIAGPNTEAFFGQGTRLTVV.

The rearrangement links TRBV12-5 to TRBJ2-7; TRBD2 agrees at 12 bases. Per germline, CDR1 LGHNT and CDR2 FRNRAP. This CDR3 comprises 23 residues. V lost 0 bases, J lost 0 bases, and 21 bases stayed unmatched. CDR3 sequence (DNA): TGTGCTAGTGGTTTGGTACCCCACTCACTAGCGGGAGGATTCATTAGTAACTCCTACGAGCAGTACTTC. It specifies CASGLVPHSLAGGFISNSYEQYF.

This chain joins TRBV19 and TRBJ2-5, with 12 nucleotides matching TRBD1. Germline V CDR1 and CDR2: LNHDA, SQIVND (reference sequence). This CDR3 contains 17 residues. The V gene end was trimmed by 5 bases and the J gene end by 1 base; junction bases not matched to a gene: 8. CDR3 amino acids: CASSEGWDRGRQETQYF. In nucleotides, the CDR3 is TGTGCCAGTAGTGAAGGATGGGACAGGGGGCGCCAAGAGACCCAGTACTTC.

This sequence joins TRBV11-2 and TRBJ2-5, with TRBD2 matching 11 bases. Unmatched junction bases numbered 6, after V lost 1 base and J lost 2 bases. This CDR3 is 17 amino acids long. Germline lookup yields CDR1 SGHAT and CDR2 FQNNGV. For the CDR3, the DNA is TGTGCCAGCAGCTTAGGTGTACTAGCGGGAGAACAAGAGACCCAGTACTTC. Amino acids: CASSLGVLAGEQETQYF. Full variable domain (missing parts from reference TRBV11-2 and TRBJ2-5): EAGVAQSPRYKIIEKRQSVAFWCNPISGHATLYWYQQILGQGPKLLIQFQNNGVVDDSQLPKDRFSAERLKGVDSTLKIQPAKLEDSAVYLCASSLGVLAGEQETQYFGPGTRLLVL.

This chain joins TRBV2 and TRBJ2-7; 7 bases are a match to TRBD1. Per the germline V gene, CDR1 is SNHLY and CDR2 is FYNNEI. The junction had 6 bases not matched to a gene; V was cut back by 8 bases and J by 2 bases. This CDR3 comprises 13 residues. CDR3 nucleotides: TGTGCCAGCCGGGACAGCGTCGCCTACGAGCAGTACTTC. Amino acids: CASRDSVAYEQYF.

The V and J genes are TRBV11-2 and TRBJ2-1, with 11 bases lining up with TRBD2. This CDR3 has 15 residues. Germline lookup yields CDR1 SGHAT and CDR2 FQNNGV. After removal of 5 bases from V and 8 bases from J, the junction contained 8 bases not matched to a gene. The CDR3 DNA reads as TGTGCCAGCAGCCCTAAAGGACTAGCGGGCCATGAGCAGTTCTTC. It translates to CASSPKGLAGHEQFF.

This sequence joins TRBV10-3 and TRBJ1-5; 9 nucleotides align to TRBD1. Germline trimming cut 5 bases from V and 2 bases from J; bases unmatched to any gene: 4. Germline values: CDR1 ENHRY, CDR2 SYGVKD. There are 15 residues in the CDR3. The CDR3 protein is CAISTGGIGNQPQHF. In DNA, the CDR3 is TGTGCCATCAGTACAGGGGGCATAGGCAATCAGCCCCAGCATTTT.

The chain employs TRBV27 and TRBJ2-5; TRBD2 agrees at 11 bases. The germline gives CDR1 MNHEY, CDR2 SMNVEV (reference sequence). The V and J ends lost 4 bases and 0 bases, in that order; junction bases with no gene match: 4. The CDR3 totals 16 residues. DNA of the CDR3: TGTGCCAGCAGTTCCGGGACTAGCGGTTACCAAGAGACCCAGTACTTC. Amino acids: CASSSGTSGYQETQYF.

The chain employs TRBV10-3 and TRBJ2-1, with D possibly being TRBD1 or TRBD2 (6 bases each). The V gene's germline CDR1 is ENHRY and CDR2 SYGVKD. Trimming pared 2 bases from V and 2 bases from J, leaving 16 bases between. The CDR3 is 17 amino acids. The CDR3 DNA sequence: TGTGCCATCAGTGAGACTGAGGGGGGACCGGCCTACAATGAGCAGTTCTTC. Translation: CAISETEGGPAYNEQFF.

The chain uses TRBV30 and TRBJ1-2; D is possibly TRBD1 (6 bases). Trimming pared 6 bases from V and 4 bases from J, leaving 15 bases between. CDR1 is GTSNPN and CDR2 is SVGIG in the germline V gene (reference sequence). The CDR3 spans 13 residues. The CDR3 DNA sequence: TGTGCCTGCCTCGAACAGGGTCGCTATGGCTACACCTTC. Its protein is CACLEQGRYGYTF.

The chain carries TRBV6-5 and TRBJ1-2; TRBD1 matches at 8 bases. V lost 4 bases, J lost 4 bases, and 5 bases stayed unmatched. CDR1 is MNHEY and CDR2 is SVGAGI in the germline V gene. The CDR3 is 14 residues long. CDR3 in amino acids: CASSLGTGVYGYTF. CDR3 nucleotide sequence: TGTGCCAGCAGTTTGGGGACAGGAGTCTATGGCTACACCTTC.

CDR3 coding DNA: TGCGCCAGCAGCCAAGGGGGCCAGATGGGGAATCAGCCCCAGCATTTT. Translating gives CASSQGGQMGNQPQHF. The genes are TRBV4-1 and TRBJ1-5, with D tentatively TRBD1 (5 bases). Trimming cost V 1 base and J 4 bases, with 14 bases left between them. Per germline, CDR1 MGHRA and CDR2 YSYEKL. This CDR3 contains 16 residues.

J is TRBJ2-3 and V is TRBV10-1; 7 nucleotides agree with TRBD2. The germline V gene encodes CDR1 WNHNN and CDR2 SYGVQD (reference sequence). This CDR3 has 17 residues. V lost 0 bases to trimming and J lost 2 bases; unmatched junction nucleotides: 8. The CDR3: CASSESGLPRYTDTQYF. The DNA for the CDR3 is TGCGCCAGCAGTGAGTCGGGACTACCCCGGTACACAGATACGCAGTATTTT.

The chain employs TRBV6-4 and TRBJ2-3, with unresolved D. Germline V gives CDR1 MRHNA, CDR2 SNTAGT. V was cut by 4 bases and J by 6 bases, with 11 bases left in between. The CDR3 has 13 residues. This CDR3 is CASSGSEADTQYF. The DNA for the CDR3 is TGTGCCAGCAGTGGGTCAGAGGCGGATACGCAGTATTTT.

This sequence joins TRBV2 and TRBJ2-7, with a weak D call TRBD1 (5 bases). CDR1 and CDR2 (germline): SNHLY, FYNNEI. This CDR3 is built from 14 residues. Trimming stripped 5 bases from V and 8 bases from J, with 19 bases between. CDR3 loop: CASSTQAWALQQYF. As DNA, the CDR3 is TGTGCCAGCAGTACACAGGCCTGGGCCCTTCAGCAGTACTTC.

This clone has only a few counts. This chain connects TRBV27 to TRBJ1-5, with no clear D. The length of the CDR3 is 13 residues. The ends were cut back, 5 bases at V and 4 bases at J, with 9 bases in the middle. Germline loops: CDR1 MNHEY, CDR2 SMNVEV (reference sequence). DNA of the CDR3: TGTGCCAGCAGTCCACGTCCAAATCAGCCCCAGCATTTT. Amino acids: CASSPRPNQPQHF.

The DNA of the CDR3 is TGTGCCAGCAGCTTAGACGGGAGTGATAATGAGCAGTTCTTC. Protein sequence: CASSLDGSDNEQFF. V is TRBV11-2 and J is TRBJ2-1, with D perhaps matching TRBD2 (6 bases). Germline V gene lookup returns CDR1 SGHAT and CDR2 FQNNGV. The CDR3 totals 14 residues. V gave up 0 bases and J gave up 7 bases, with 10 bases separating them.

A remark on this clone: It is unclear where the CDR3 begins or ends on the DNA, so no DNA is shown, and the CDR3 is as TCRdb lists it. The chain recombines TRBV30 with TRBJ2-5; the table's D call TRBD1 went unverified against the DNA. Germline CDR1 GTSNPN, CDR2 SVGIG (reference sequence). A total of 14 residues make up the CDR3, ends included. The CDR3 reads CAWGGGTARDWRYF.

This rearrangement joins TRBV28 to TRBJ1-5, with D uncertain. The CDR3 runs 14 residues. Germline V gene data show CDR1 as MDHEN and CDR2 as SYDVKM. With 9 bases removed from V and 2 bases from J, the gap between germline ends came to 14 bases. Written as DNA, the CDR3 is TGTGCCAGTCTAAGGGAAAATCGCAATCAGCCCCAGCATTTT. Amino acid sequence: CASLRENRNQPQHF.

The chain is built from TRBV27 and TRBJ1-5, with TRBD1 matching 9 bases. J gave up 4 bases and V 6 bases, and 1 base lay outside the gene matches. This CDR3 is built from 13 residues. Germline V gives CDR1 MNHEY, CDR2 SMNVEV (reference sequence). DNA of the CDR3: TGTGCCAGCAGCGGACAGGGGAATCAGCCCCAGCATTTT. Translated, it gives CASSGQGNQPQHF.

This chain connects TRBV4-3 to TRBJ2-1, with 9 bases fitting TRBD2. CDR1 and CDR2 from the germline V gene are LGHNA and YSLEER. The CDR3 covers 16 residues. The junction had 8 bases not matched to a gene; V was cut back by 3 bases and J by 5 bases. The CDR3 bases are TGCGCCAGCAGCCAGCGAGAGCGGGAGGCAGACAATGAGCAGTTCTTC. It encodes CASSQREREADNEQFF.

This clone appeared a single time. The CDR3 spells CSVENPDRPDPDTQYF. In DNA, the CDR3 is TGCAGCGTTGAAAACCCGGACAGGCCGGACCCAGATACGCAGTATTTT. V usage is TRBV29-1 and J usage is TRBJ2-3, with 7 positions matching TRBD1. J gave up 4 bases and V 2 bases, and 12 bases lay outside the gene matches. Germline CDR1 reads SQVTM; CDR2 reads ANQGSEA. This CDR3 comprises 16 residues.